The clone carrying this T cell receptor (beta chain) was seen only a few times. Its antigen is still unknown. TCRdb reprocessed the reads via MiXCR and lists one record per CDR3 protein. The profile shows about 360,000 distinct CDR3 sequences, around a sixth of them singletons. CDR1 and CDR2 from the germline V gene are SEHNR and FQNEAQ (reference sequence). This CDR3 comprises 12 residues. The sample originates from a study of T cell repertoires in cytomegalovirus infection. The overall study: Public signatures in TCR beta pointed to CMV infection and matching HLA type. Overall study findings and caveats: Dominating the ex vivo response were TCR beta clonotypes that were CMV-specific and HLA-C-restricted. Cumulative frequency of public TCR beta families picked out carriers of CMV plus the relevant HLA.

Sequenced: PBMCs. The sequence was collected from a human donor in good health (CMV status not recorded). Some clones in this sample may be carry-over from other donors' samples. This chain joins TRBV7-9 and TRBJ2-5, with D perhaps given as TRBD1 or TRBD2 (5 bases each). The CDR3 protein is CAAGTNQETQYF. CDR3 nucleotides: TGTGCAGCCGGGACGAACCAAGAGACCCAGTACTTC.